The 22 T cell receptor beta chains in this list originate from one sample, sequenced in a study of OX40 agonist ivuxolimab in advanced cancers. The assay was immunoSEQ multiplex PCR, and TCRdb's table has in-frame clones only and misses some. The repertoire holds 74,000 or so clones, with about nine tenths as singletons. Specimen: CD4+ or CD8+ T cells sorted from blood, collected in a trial of the OX40 agonist ivuxolimab. The source is an adult with an advanced solid tumor such as melanoma, head and neck, liver or kidney cancer.

The V gene is TRBV5-1, the J gene TRBJ2-7; D not resolved. Germline V CDR1 and CDR2: SGHRS, YFSETQ. The CDR3 covers 13 residues. Between the trimmed V and J ends, which lost 4 bases and 1 base, there was a span of 9 bases. The CDR3 region has the DNA TGCGCCAGCAGCCTATTTGTTTCCTACGAGCAGTACTTC. Protein sequence: CASSLFVSYEQYF.

The chain carries TRBV13 and TRBJ2-3, with D possibly matching TRBD1 (5 bases). CDR1 PRHDT and CDR2 FYEKMQ come from the germline V gene (reference sequence). CDR3 length: 14 residues. Deletions cut 3 bases from V and 1 base from J, with 8 bases between. CDR3 in DNA: TGTGCCAGCAGCTTGCTCAGGGGCACAGATACGCAGTATTTT. This translates into CASSLLRGTDTQYF.

This chain joins TRBV7-2 and TRBJ2-7; TRBD2 is a possible D gene (7 bases). The V end lost 6 bases, the J end lost 4 bases, and 16 bases lay between the germline ends. The CDR3 has 14 residues. Germline CDR1 and CDR2: SGHTA and FQGNSA. Written as DNA, the CDR3 is TGTGCCAGCAGGCTTGCGGGGGCAAGGTACGAGCAGTACTTC. It specifies CASRLAGARYEQYF.

The CDR3 is CASSLVEVNGELFF. Here the CDR3 DNA reads TGTGCCAGCAGCTTGGTAGAGGTTAACGGGGAGCTGTTTTTT. The chain is built from TRBV5-4 and TRBJ2-2, with D uncertain. CDR1 is SGHNT and CDR2 is YYREEE in the germline V gene (reference sequence). This CDR3 spans 14 amino acids. Trimming removed 0 bases from V and 7 bases from J, with 10 bases in between. The complete variable domain, with remaining parts taken from reference TRBV5-4 and TRBJ2-2, reads ETGVTQSPTHLIKTRGQQVTLRCSSQSGHNTVSWYQQALGQGPQFIFQYYREEENGRGNFPPRFSGLQFPNYSSELNVNALELDDSALYLCASSLVEVNGELFFGEGSRLTVL.

The chain is built from TRBV30 and TRBJ2-2; possibly TRBD1 for D (6 bases). This CDR3 is 15 amino acids long. Germline V gives CDR1 GTSNPN, CDR2 SVGIG (reference sequence). V lost 5 bases and J 0 bases, leaving 13 bases between the germline ends. In DNA form, the CDR3 reads TGTGCCTGGGTGGACAGTGGACCGAACACCGGGGAGCTGTTTTTT. Translated: CAWVDSGPNTGELFF.

The CDR3 protein is CASSLKGNEQFF. As DNA, the CDR3 is TGTGCCAGCAGCTTGAAAGGCAATGAGCAGTTCTTC. This chain connects TRBV5-4 to TRBJ2-1, with D unresolved. CDR1 SGHNT and CDR2 YYREEE come from the germline V gene (reference sequence). The CDR3 covers 12 residues. V lost 1 base and J 6 bases, leaving 5 bases between the germline ends.

The V gene is TRBV4-1, the J gene TRBJ1-2; TRBD1 aligns across 7 bases. Germline V gene lookup returns CDR1 MGHRA and CDR2 YSYEKL. The CDR3 spans 15 residues. The trim removed 8 bases at V and 4 bases at J, leaving 13 bases unmatched. The CDR3 bases are TGCGCCAGCTCTCGGGCAGGGGGGACCGGCTATGGCTACACCTTC. As protein: CASSRAGGTGYGYTF.

This chain joins TRBV2 and TRBJ1-4; D may be TRBD1 (6 bases). The V end was cut by 3 bases, the J end by 5 bases, with 10 bases between. Germline V gene data show CDR1 as SNHLY and CDR2 as FYNNEI. The CDR3 loop spans 14 amino acids. CDR3 sequence reads: CASSEDRQNEKLFF. CDR3 nucleotides: TGTGCCAGCAGTGAGGACAGACAAAATGAAAAACTGTTTTTT.

V usage is TRBV7-2 and J usage is TRBJ2-6; 10 bases map to TRBD2. Germline V lookup: CDR1 SGHTA, CDR2 FQGNSA. Losses at the gene ends were 5 bases for V and 2 bases for J; bases not matched to a gene: 3. CDR3 length: 16 amino acids. The CDR3 DNA sequence: TGTGCCAGCAGCCCTAGCGGGGGCGCTGGGGCCAACGTCCTGACTTTC. Residues: CASSPSGGAGANVLTF.

The chain joins TRBV7-2 to TRBJ1-2; 7 bases are shared with TRBD1. The CDR3 contains 14 residues. Trimming removed 5 bases from V and 5 bases from J; junction bases left unmatched: 8. Germline values: CDR1 SGHTA, CDR2 FQGNSA. CDR3 in DNA: TGTGCCAGCAGCCCAGGGGGAGGGGGTTATGGCTACACCTTC. The encoded protein is CASSPGGGGYGYTF.

This clone came up a few times. The chain couples TRBV28 to TRBJ2-7; 8 bases match TRBD1. Germline values: CDR1 MDHEN, CDR2 SYDVKM. With 2 bases clipped from V and 7 bases from J, the junction kept 13 bases outside the gene matches. CDR3 length: 16 amino acids. This CDR3 is CASSLPGQGTYGEQYF. The CDR3 DNA reads TGTGCCAGCAGTTTACCCGGACAGGGCACCTATGGAGAGCAGTACTTC.

The chain is built from TRBV7-9 and TRBJ2-7; D ambiguous. The CDR3 is 12 amino acids. The V and J ends lost 5 bases and 2 bases respectively, with 7 bases between them. Germline-derived CDR1 and CDR2 are SEHNR and FQNEAQ (reference sequence). The CDR3 DNA reads as TGTGCCAGCAGCGCCAATCCCTACGAGCAGTACTTC. It codes for CASSANPYEQYF. Complete variable domain (other parts from reference TRBV7-9 and TRBJ2-7): DTGVSQNPRHKITKRGQNVTFRCDPISEHNRLYWYRQTLGQGPEFLTYFQNEAQLEKSRLLSDRFSAERPKGSFSTLEIQRTEQGDSAMYLCASSANPYEQYFGPGTRLTVT.

The chain recombines TRBV7-2 with TRBJ2-5; D uncertain. V lost 2 bases and J 2 bases, leaving 6 bases between the germline ends. CDR3 length: 13 residues. Looked up from germline, CDR1 is SGHTA and CDR2 is FQGNSA. In nucleotides, the CDR3 is TGTGCCAGCAGCTTACTTCTGCAAGAGACCCAGTACTTC. It encodes CASSLLLQETQYF. The variable domain in full, completed from reference TRBV7-2 and TRBJ2-5, reads GAGVSQSPSNKVTEKGKDVELRCDPISGHTALYWYRQSLGQGLEFLIYFQGNSAPDKSGLPSDRFSAERTGGSVSTLTIQRTQQEDSAVYLCASSLLLQETQYFGPGTRLLVL.

The chain combines TRBV7-2 with TRBJ2-7, with 7 nucleotides matching TRBD2. The CDR3 covers 16 residues. The V segment lost 0 bases and the J segment 3 bases; nucleotides outside the gene matches: 8. Germline values: CDR1 SGHTA, CDR2 FQGNSA. The CDR3 DNA reads as TGTGCCAGCAGCTTAGCGCGGGGGTTGTCCTACTACGAGCAGTACTTC. Amino acid sequence: CASSLARGLSYYEQYF. The full variable domain, its missing parts supplied by reference TRBV7-2 and TRBJ2-7, is GAGVSQSPSNKVTEKGKDVELRCDPISGHTALYWYRQSLGQGLEFLIYFQGNSAPDKSGLPSDRFSAERTGGSVSTLTIQRTQQEDSAVYLCASSLARGLSYYEQYFGPGTRLTVT.

V and J are TRBV19 and TRBJ1-2; D is unresolved. CDR3 length: 14 residues. Germline CDR1 and CDR2: LNHDA and SQIVND (reference sequence). Trimming stripped 3 bases from V and 7 bases from J, with 15 bases between. CDR3 coding DNA: TGTGCCAGTAGTATCGGCAGTATATTCGGTGGCTACACCTTC. Translating it yields CASSIGSIFGGYTF.

This rearrangement joins TRBV5-4 to TRBJ2-7; perhaps TRBD2 as D (5 bases). The CDR3 contains 11 residues. Germline assignment: CDR1 SGHNT and CDR2 YYREEE (reference sequence). Trimming took 4 bases from V and 3 from J, leaving 5 bases between them. The CDR3 spells CASSRDYEQYF. DNA of the CDR3: TGTGCCAGCAGCCGGGACTACGAGCAGTACTTC.

The table lists this clone with a few counts. The rearrangement joins TRBV10-2 to TRBJ1-6; D gene unclear. There are 14 residues in the CDR3. V dropped 2 bases and J dropped 9 bases, with 11 bases sitting between them. Per germline, CDR1 WSHSY and CDR2 SAAADI. CDR3 bases: TGCGCCAGCAGTGAGGCGGAGCCGGGTTCACCCCTCCACTTT. It codes for CASSEAEPGSPLHF.

This chain uses TRBV5-4 with TRBJ2-2; D not resolved. CDR3 length: 15 residues. With 3 bases removed from V and 1 base from J, the gap between germline ends came to 10 bases. Germline values: CDR1 SGHNT, CDR2 YYREEE (reference sequence). CDR3 DNA sequence: TGTGCCAGCAGCTCTCCTTATTGGAACACCGGGGAGCTGTTTTTT. It is translated as CASSSPYWNTGELFF. The whole variable domain, remainder taken from reference TRBV5-4 and TRBJ2-2, is ETGVTQSPTHLIKTRGQQVTLRCSSQSGHNTVSWYQQALGQGPQFIFQYYREEENGRGNFPPRFSGLQFPNYSSELNVNALELDDSALYLCASSSPYWNTGELFFGEGSRLTVL.

The rearrangement uses TRBV18 and TRBJ1-1; weak D call: TRBD1 (5 bases). The length of the CDR3 is 14 residues. CDR1 KGHSH and CDR2 LQKENI come from the germline V gene. Trimming took off 2 bases at V and 4 bases at J, with 11 bases between the two ends. This CDR3 is CASSPGGSSTEAFF. Written as DNA, the CDR3 is TGTGCCAGCTCACCAGGGGGGTCAAGCACTGAAGCTTTCTTT.

For the CDR3, the DNA is TGCGCCAGCAGCTTGGACCTGAGGAACATTCAGTACTTC. Translating gives CASSLDLRNIQYF. The chain is built from TRBV5-1 and TRBJ2-4; D is unresolved. The CDR3 contains 13 residues. The germline gives CDR1 SGHRS, CDR2 YFSETQ. The V and J ends lost 0 bases and 7 bases respectively, with 8 bases between them.

The chain carries TRBV5-1 and TRBJ2-7; unclear D gene. The V gene lost 0 bases and the J gene lost 2 bases, with 12 bases spanning the gap. Germline assignment: CDR1 SGHRS and CDR2 YFSETQ. This CDR3 spans 15 amino acids. CDR3 loop: CASSLAPTDTYEQYF. The CDR3 coding sequence is TGCGCCAGCAGCTTGGCCCCGACGGATACCTACGAGCAGTACTTC.

V is TRBV5-1 and J is TRBJ1-4; D is ambiguous. This CDR3 is 15 amino acids long. Germline V gene lookup returns CDR1 SGHRS and CDR2 YFSETQ. The ends were cut back, 4 bases at V and 8 bases at J, with 18 bases in the middle. The CDR3 here is CASSLVGSEGEKLFF. The CDR3 coding sequence is TGCGCCAGCAGCCTCGTAGGTTCAGAAGGGGAAAAACTGTTTTTT.